Included here is one T cell receptor beta chain sequence, with context. Germline CDR1 and CDR2: LNHDA and SQIVND (reference sequence). The CDR3 totals 15 residues. Trimming removed 5 bases from V and 0 bases from J; junction bases left unmatched: 3. This sample is part of a study of T cells in Graves' hyperthyroidism and ophthalmopathy. Regions amplified from RNA transcripts were the TCR beta CDR3 regions. When the TCR CDR3 underwent first-round RT-PCR, the HTBI primer set was used. TCRdb called the multiplex PCR reads again in MiXCR, with one record for every CDR3 protein. The sample has roughly 380,000 distinct CDR3 sequences, 15% to 20% seen once. Using 10 ml of fresh peripheral blood, PBMCs were prepared.

This chain connects TRBV19 to TRBJ1-5; 8 positions agree with TRBD1. Sequenced sample: blood. The sequence was collected from a woman aged 35 to 49 with Graves' ophthalmopathy. The CDR3 loop reads CASSYRGASNQPQHF. The DNA for the CDR3 is TGTGCCAGTAGTTACAGGGGGGCTAGCAATCAGCCCCAGCATTTT.